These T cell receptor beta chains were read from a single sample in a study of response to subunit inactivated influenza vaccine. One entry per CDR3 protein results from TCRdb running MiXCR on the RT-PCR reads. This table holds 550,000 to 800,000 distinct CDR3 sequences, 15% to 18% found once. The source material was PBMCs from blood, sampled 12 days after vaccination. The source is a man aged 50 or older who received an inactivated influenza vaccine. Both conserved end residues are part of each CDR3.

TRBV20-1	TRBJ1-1	CSARIGDPEAFF
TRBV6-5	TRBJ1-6	CASSYSLGSSPLHF
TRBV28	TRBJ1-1	CATYRGAVEGTEAFF
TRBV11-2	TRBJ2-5	CASSFWVELETQYF
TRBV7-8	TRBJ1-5	CASSLVAGGNQPQHF
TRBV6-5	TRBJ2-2	CASSYSRGQNTGELFF
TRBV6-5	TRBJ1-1	CASSFSRDRNMNTEAFF
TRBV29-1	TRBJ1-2	CSVSIGANYGYTF
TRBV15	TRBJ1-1	CATSRDITVNTEAFF
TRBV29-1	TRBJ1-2	CSVGTGSNYGYTF
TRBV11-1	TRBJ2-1	CASSLARRLGNEQFF
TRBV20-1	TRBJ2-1	CSARVSRTFGEQFF
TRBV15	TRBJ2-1	CATSARSYNEQFF
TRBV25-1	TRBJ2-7	CASSDSPAVGGEQYF
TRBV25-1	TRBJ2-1	CASSDGANEQFF
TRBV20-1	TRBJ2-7	CSASPHVYEQYF
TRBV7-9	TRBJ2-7	CASSLITGSYEQYF
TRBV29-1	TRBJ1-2	CSVRGGTGSYNYGYTF
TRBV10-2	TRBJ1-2	CASRPGSGQWGYTF
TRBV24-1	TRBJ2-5	CATSDPDGGRETQYF
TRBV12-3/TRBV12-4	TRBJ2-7	CASTRAGNNYEQYF
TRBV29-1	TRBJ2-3	CSVPPRAGTSGRFTQYF